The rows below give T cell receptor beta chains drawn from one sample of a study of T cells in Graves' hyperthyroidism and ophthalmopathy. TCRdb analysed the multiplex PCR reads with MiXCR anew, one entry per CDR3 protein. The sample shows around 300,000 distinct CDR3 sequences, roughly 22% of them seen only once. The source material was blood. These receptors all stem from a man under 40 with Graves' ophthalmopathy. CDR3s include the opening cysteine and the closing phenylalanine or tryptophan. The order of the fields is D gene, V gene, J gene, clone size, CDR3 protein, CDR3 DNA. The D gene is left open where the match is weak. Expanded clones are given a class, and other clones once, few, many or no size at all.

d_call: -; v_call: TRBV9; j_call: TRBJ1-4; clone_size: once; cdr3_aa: CASSPDGEKLFF; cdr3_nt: TGTGCCAGCAGCCCGGACGGAGAAAAACTGTTTTTT
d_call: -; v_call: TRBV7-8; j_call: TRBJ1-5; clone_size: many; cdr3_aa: CASSSQGIGNQPQHF; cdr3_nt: TGTGCCAGCAGCTCACAGGGAATCGGCAATCAGCCCCAGCATTTT
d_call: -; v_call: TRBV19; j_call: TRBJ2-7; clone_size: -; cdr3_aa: CASGGGVYEQYF; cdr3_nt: TGTGCCAGTGGAGGGGGGGTCTACGAGCAGTACTTC
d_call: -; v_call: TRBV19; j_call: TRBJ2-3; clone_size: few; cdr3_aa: CASSIQGTDGDTQYF; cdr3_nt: TGTGCCAGTAGTATACAGGGGACGGATGGAGATACGCAGTATTTT
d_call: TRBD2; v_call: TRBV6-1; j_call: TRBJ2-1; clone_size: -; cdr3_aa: CASSEAGGYNEQFF; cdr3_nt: TGTGCCAGCAGTGAAGCGGGAGGGTACAATGAGCAGTTCTTC
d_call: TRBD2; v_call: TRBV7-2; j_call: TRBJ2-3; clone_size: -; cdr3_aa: CASSSFKVAGVSDTQYF; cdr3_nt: TGTGCCAGCAGCTCCTTCAAGGTAGCGGGAGTATCAGATACGCAGTATTTT
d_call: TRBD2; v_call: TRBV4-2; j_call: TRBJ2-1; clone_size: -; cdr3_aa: CASSERGTSGINEQFF; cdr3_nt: TGTGCCAGCAGCGAACGGGGGACTAGCGGGATCAATGAGCAGTTCTTC
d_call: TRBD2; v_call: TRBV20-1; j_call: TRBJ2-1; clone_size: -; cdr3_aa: CSAVLAGVDNEQFF; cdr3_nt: TGCAGTGCTGTTTTGGCGGGAGTAGACAATGAGCAGTTCTTC
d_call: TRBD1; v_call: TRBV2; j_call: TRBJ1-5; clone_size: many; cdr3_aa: CASNGQGSYSNQPQHF; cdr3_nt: TGTGCCAGCAACGGACAGGGGAGTTATAGCAATCAGCCCCAGCATTTT
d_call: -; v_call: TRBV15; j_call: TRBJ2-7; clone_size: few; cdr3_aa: CATSRDRSGRGTRSYEQYF; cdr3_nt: TGTGCCACCAGCAGAGATCGTAGTGGCAGGGGAACGAGGTCCTACGAGCAGTACTTC
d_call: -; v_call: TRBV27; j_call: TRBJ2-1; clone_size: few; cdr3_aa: CASSTGYYNEQFF; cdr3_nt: TGTGCCAGCAGCACAGGGTACTACAATGAGCAGTTCTTC
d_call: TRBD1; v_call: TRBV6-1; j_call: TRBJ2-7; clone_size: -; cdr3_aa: CASSPQTGTGLYEQYF; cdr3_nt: TGTGCCAGCAGTCCCCAAACCGGGACAGGGCTATACGAGCAGTACTTC
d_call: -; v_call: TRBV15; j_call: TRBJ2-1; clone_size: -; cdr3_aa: CATSRGGEGANEQFF; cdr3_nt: TGTGCCACCAGCAGAGGTGGGGAGGGGGCAAATGAGCAGTTCTTC
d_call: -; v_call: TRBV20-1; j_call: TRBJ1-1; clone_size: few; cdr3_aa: CSAPDDQGNTEAFF; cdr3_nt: TGCAGTGCTCCTGACGACCAGGGGAACACTGAAGCTTTCTTT
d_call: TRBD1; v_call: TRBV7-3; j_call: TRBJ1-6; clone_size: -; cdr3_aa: CASSSTGNSPLHF; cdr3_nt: TGTGCCAGCAGCTCGACAGGGAATTCACCCCTCCACTTT
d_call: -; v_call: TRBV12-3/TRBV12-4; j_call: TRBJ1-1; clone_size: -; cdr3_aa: CASRPHQTGLHTEAFF; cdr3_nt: TGTGCCAGCAGACCCCACCAAACAGGGTTGCACACTGAAGCTTTCTTT
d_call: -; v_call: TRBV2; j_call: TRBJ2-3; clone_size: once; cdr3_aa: CASSANRLGDTQYF; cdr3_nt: TGTGCCAGCAGCGCGAACAGACTTGGAGATACGCAGTATTTT
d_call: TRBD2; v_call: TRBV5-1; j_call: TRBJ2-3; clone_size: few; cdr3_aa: CASSQGREVEYF; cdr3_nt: TGCGCCAGCAGCCAAGGACGGGAGGTCGAGTATTTT
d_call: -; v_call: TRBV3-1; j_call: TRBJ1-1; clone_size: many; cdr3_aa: CASSRTPGTEAFF; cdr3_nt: TGTGCCAGCAGCCGGACCCCCGGTACTGAAGCTTTCTTT
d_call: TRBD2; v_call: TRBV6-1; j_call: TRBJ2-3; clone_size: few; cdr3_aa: CASSLAGATDTQYF; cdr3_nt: TGTGCCAGCAGCCTAGCGGGAGCCACAGATACGCAGTATTTT
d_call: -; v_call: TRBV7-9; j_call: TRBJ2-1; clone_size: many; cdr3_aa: CASSPGGSYNEQFF; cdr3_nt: TGTGCCAGCAGCCCAGGGGGGAGCTACAATGAGCAGTTCTTC
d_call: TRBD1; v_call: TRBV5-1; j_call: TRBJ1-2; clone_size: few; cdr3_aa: CASSFGRGLDGYTF; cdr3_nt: TGCGCCAGCAGCTTTGGCAGGGGGCTGGATGGCTACACCTTC
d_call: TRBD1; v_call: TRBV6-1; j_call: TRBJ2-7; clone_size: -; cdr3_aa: CASKKNRDSSYEQYF; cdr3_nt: TGTGCCAGTAAAAAAAATAGGGACAGCTCCTACGAGCAGTACTTC
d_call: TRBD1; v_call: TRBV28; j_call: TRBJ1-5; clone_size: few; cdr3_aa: CATTGGRGGPQHF; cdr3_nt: TGTGCCACCACAGGGGGTCGCGGGGGGCCCCAGCATTTT
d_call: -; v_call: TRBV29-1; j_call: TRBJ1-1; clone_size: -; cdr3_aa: CSVVAGRGTEAFF; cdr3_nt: TGCAGCGTTGTTGCGGGACGGGGCACTGAAGCTTTCTTT
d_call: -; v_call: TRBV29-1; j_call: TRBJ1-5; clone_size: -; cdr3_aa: CSVGDNSNQPQHF; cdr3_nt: TGCAGCGTTGGAGATAATAGCAATCAGCCCCAGCATTTT
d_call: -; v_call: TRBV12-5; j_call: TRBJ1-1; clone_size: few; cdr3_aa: CASGRGETEAFF; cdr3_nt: TGTGCTAGTGGTCGAGGAGAGACTGAAGCTTTCTTT
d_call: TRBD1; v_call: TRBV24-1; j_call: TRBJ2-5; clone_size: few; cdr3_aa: CATSDQGGGPETQYF; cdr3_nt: TGTGCCACCAGTGATCAAGGGGGCGGACCAGAGACCCAGTACTTC
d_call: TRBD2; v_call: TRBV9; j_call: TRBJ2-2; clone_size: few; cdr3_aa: CASSEGLAVTGELFF; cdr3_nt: TGTGCCAGCAGCGAGGGACTAGCGGTCACCGGGGAGCTGTTTTTT
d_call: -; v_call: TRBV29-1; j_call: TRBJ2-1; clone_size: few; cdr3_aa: CSVDTLQGIGNEQFF; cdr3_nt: TGCAGCGTTGACACCTTACAGGGTATCGGCAATGAGCAGTTCTTC
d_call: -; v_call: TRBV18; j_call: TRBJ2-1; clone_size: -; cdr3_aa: CASSPVVRLYNEQFF; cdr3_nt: TGTGCCAGCTCACCGGTTGTCAGACTCTACAATGAGCAGTTCTTC
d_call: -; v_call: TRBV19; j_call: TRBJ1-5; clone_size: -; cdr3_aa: CASSIGGDSNQPQHF; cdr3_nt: TGTGCCAGTAGTATAGGGGGGGATAGCAATCAGCCCCAGCATTTT
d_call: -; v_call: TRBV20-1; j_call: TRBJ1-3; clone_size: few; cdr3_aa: CSASGGGSGNTIYF; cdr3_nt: TGCAGTGCTAGTGGGGGGGGAAGTGGAAACACCATATATTTT
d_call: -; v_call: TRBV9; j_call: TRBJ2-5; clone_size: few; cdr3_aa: CASSLFGRGGKETQYF; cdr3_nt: TGTGCCAGCAGCTTATTTGGTAGGGGGGGCAAAGAGACCCAGTACTTC
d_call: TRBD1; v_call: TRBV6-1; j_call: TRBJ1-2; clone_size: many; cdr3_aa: CASTADRGPYGYTF; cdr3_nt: TGTGCCAGCACTGCCGACAGGGGGCCCTATGGCTACACCTTC
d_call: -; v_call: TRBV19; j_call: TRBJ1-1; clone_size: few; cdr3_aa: CASSELGAGNTEAFF; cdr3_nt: TGTGCCAGTAGCGAATTAGGGGCGGGGAACACTGAAGCTTTCTTT
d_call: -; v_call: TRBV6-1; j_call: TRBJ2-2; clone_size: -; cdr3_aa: CASSEARGAGELFF; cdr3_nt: TGTGCCAGCAGTGAAGCTAGGGGTGCGGGGGAGCTGTTTTTT
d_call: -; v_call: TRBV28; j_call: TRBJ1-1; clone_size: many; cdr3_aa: CASSPPAGPNTEAFF; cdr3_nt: TGTGCCAGCAGCCCCCCGGCAGGACCGAACACTGAAGCTTTCTTT
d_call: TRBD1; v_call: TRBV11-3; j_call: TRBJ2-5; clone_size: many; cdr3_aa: CASSLWTGPGQETQYF; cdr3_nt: TGTGCCAGCAGCTTATGGACAGGGCCGGGCCAAGAGACCCAGTACTTC
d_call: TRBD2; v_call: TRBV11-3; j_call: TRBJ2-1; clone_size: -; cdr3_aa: CASSPQAGGRMSEQFF; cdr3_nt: TGTGCCAGCAGCCCCCAGGCTGGCGGGAGGATGTCTGAGCAGTTCTTC
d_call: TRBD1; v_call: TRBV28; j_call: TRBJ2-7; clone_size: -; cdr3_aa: CASRRQGGGDEQYF; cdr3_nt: TGTGCCAGCAGACGACAGGGCGGTGGTGACGAGCAGTACTTC
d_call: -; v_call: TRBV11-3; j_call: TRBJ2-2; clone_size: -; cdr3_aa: CVSTPRLAGMNTGELFF; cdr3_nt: TGTGTCAGCACCCCACGTCTTGCAGGGATGAACACCGGGGAGCTGTTTTTT
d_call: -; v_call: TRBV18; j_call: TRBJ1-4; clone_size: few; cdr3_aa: CASSTGGVPGEKLFF; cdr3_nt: TGTGCCAGCTCTACCGGAGGGGTGCCAGGCGAAAAACTGTTTTTT
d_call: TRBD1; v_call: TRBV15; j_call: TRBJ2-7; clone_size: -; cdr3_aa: CATSRRPGTELYEQYF; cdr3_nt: TGTGCCACCAGCCGCCGCCCGGGGACAGAGCTTTACGAGCAGTACTTC
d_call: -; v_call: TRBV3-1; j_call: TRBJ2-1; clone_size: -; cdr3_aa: CASSQVERVEQFF; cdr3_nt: TGTGCCAGCAGCCAAGTGGAGCGGGTTGAGCAGTTCTTC
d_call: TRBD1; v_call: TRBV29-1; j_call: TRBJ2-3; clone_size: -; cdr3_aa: CSVGTGGRDTQYF; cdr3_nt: TGCAGCGTTGGTACAGGGGGCAGGGATACGCAGTATTTT
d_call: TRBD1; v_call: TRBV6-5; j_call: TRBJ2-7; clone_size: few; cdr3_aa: CASSYRSAGGHEQYF; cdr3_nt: TGTGCCAGCAGTTACCGTTCGGCAGGGGGCCACGAGCAGTACTTC
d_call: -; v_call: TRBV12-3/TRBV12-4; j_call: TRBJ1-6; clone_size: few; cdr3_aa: CASSLATIYSPLHF; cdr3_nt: TGTGCCAGCAGTTTAGCCACTATCTATTCACCCCTCCACTTT
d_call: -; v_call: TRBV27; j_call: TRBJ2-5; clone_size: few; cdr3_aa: CASSLTSPPRSGETQYF; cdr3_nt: TGTGCCAGCAGTCTTACCTCACCACCCCGGTCCGGGGAGACCCAGTACTTC
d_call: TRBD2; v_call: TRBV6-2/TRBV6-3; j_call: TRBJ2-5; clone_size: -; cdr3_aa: CASSYPSSGSETQYF; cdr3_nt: TGTGCCAGCAGTTACCCTTCTAGCGGGAGCGAGACCCAGTACTTC
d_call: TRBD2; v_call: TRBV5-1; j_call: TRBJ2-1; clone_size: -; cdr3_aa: CASSQGLAGDNEQFF; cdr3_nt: TGCGCCAGCAGCCAGGGACTAGCGGGGGACAATGAGCAGTTCTTC
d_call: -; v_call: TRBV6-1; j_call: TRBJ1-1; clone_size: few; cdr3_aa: CASSYSGTAAFF; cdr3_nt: TGTGCCAGCAGTTATTCAGGGACCGCAGCTTTCTTT